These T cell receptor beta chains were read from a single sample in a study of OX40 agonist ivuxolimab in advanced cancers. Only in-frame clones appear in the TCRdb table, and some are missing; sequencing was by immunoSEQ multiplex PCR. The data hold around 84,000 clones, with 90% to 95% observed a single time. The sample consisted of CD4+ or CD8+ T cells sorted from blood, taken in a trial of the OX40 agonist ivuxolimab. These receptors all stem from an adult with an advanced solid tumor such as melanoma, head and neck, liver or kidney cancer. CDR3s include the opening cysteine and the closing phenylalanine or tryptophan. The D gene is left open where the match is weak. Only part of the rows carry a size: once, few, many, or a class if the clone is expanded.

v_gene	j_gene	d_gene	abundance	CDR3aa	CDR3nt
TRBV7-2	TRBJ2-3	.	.	CAGSLTWRGTDTQYF	TGTGCCGGCAGCTTGACCTGGCGGGGCACAGATACGCAGTATTTT
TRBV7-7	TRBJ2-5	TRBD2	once	CASSLPGGETQYF	TGTGCCAGCAGCTTACCGGGAGGGGAGACCCAGTACTTC
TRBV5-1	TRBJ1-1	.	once	CASSGIRTEAFF	TGCGCCAGCAGCGGTATTAGGACTGAAGCTTTCTTT
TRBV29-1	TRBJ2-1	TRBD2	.	CSVETSGRISNEQFF	TGCAGCGTTGAGACTAGCGGGAGAATTAGCAATGAGCAGTTCTTC
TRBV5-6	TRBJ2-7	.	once	CASSLIGQLKSYEQYF	TGTGCCAGCAGCTTGATAGGACAGTTAAAATCTTACGAGCAGTACTTC
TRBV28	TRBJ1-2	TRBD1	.	CASSILRDSGGYTF	TGTGCCAGCAGTATCCTCCGGGACAGTGGTGGCTACACCTTC
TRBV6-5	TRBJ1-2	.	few	CASSYSWGPYGYTF	TGTGCCAGCAGTTACTCTTGGGGCCCTTATGGCTACACCTTC
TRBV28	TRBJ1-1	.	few	CASSFNPGRNTEAFF	TGTGCCAGCAGTTTTAACCCGGGCCGGAACACTGAAGCTTTCTTT
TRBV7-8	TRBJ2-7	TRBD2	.	CASSLGGLAHSYEQYF	TGTGCCAGCAGCTTGGGGGGACTAGCGCATTCCTACGAGCAGTACTTC
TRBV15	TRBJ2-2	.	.	CATSRGYVGATNTGELFF	TGTGCCACCAGCAGAGGGTACGTGGGGGCTACGAACACCGGGGAGCTGTTTTTT
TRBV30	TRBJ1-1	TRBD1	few	CAGRTGENTEAFF	TGTGCCGGACGGACAGGGGAGAACACTGAAGCTTTCTTT
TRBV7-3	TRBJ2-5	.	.	CASSQWVGGLETQYF	TGTGCCAGCAGCCAATGGGTGGGGGGCCTGGAGACCCAGTACTTC
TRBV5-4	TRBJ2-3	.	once	CASSYDQNTQYF	TGTGCCAGCAGCTATGATCAGAATACGCAGTATTTT
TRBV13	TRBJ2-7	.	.	CASSVQDYEQYF	TGTGCCAGCAGCGTACAAGATTACGAGCAGTACTTC
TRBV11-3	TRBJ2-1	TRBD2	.	CASSLVWSSGGVNNEQFF	TGTGCCAGCAGCTTAGTCTGGTCTAGCGGGGGGGTAAACAATGAGCAGTTCTTC
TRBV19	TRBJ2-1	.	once	CASSIEAAYNEQFF	TGTGCCAGTAGTATAGAAGCGGCCTACAATGAGCAGTTCTTC
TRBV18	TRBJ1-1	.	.	CASSPSRGNTEAFF	TGTGCCAGCTCACCAAGCCGGGGAAACACTGAAGCTTTCTTT
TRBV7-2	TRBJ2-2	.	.	CASSADRRTGELFF	TGTGCCAGCAGCGCCGACAGGCGCACCGGGGAGCTGTTTTTT
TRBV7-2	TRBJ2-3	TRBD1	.	CASSFVGQKSTDTQYF	TGTGCCAGCAGCTTTGTGGGACAGAAGAGCACAGATACGCAGTATTTT
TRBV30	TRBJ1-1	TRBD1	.	CAWNTQGDTEAFF	TGTGCCTGGAATACACAGGGGGACACTGAAGCTTTCTTT
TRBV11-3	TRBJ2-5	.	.	CASSFSSETQYF	TGTGCCAGCAGCTTTAGCTCTGAGACCCAGTACTTC
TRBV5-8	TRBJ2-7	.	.	CASSLEGRSLQYF	TGTGCCAGCAGCTTGGAGGGACGGAGCCTTCAGTACTTC
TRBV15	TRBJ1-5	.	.	CATSRDAQRQPQHF	TGTGCCACCAGCCGGGACGCCCAAAGACAGCCCCAGCATTTT